The present T cell receptor (beta chain) was sequenced within a study of response to subunit inactivated influenza vaccine. Whole-study results and caveats: Authors suggested that a seasonal influenza vaccination recruits few new T cells each time.

TCRdb independently ran MiXCR on the RT-PCR reads; one entry per CDR3 protein. The data contain 500,000 to 600,000 distinct CDR3 sequences, approximately 7.6% of them singletons. CDR3 length: 15 residues. V trimming: 0 bases; J trimming: 4 bases; junction bases outside the gene matches: 3. Germline V gives CDR1 ENHRY, CDR2 SYGVKD. This clonotype was counted many times. What it binds is not known. The TCR was taken from a man in his fifties or sixties who received an inactivated influenza vaccine. The rearrangement links TRBV10-3 to TRBJ2-7, with 10 nucleotides matching TRBD2. Specimen: PBMCs from blood, collected roughly 24 months after vaccination. The CDR3 reads CAISESGAGGYEQYF. CDR3 nucleotide sequence: TGTGCCATCAGTGAGTCGGGAGCGGGAGGGTACGAGCAGTACTTC.